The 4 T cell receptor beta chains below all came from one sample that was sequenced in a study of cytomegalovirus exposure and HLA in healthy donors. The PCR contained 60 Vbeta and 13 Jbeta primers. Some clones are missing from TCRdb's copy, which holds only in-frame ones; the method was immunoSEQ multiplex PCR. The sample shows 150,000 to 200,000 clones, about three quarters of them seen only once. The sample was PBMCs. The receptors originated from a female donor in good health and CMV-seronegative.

The CDR3 nucleotides read TGTGCCAGCAGGCAATACCCGGGACAGGTGACCTACGAGCAGTACTTC. It encodes CASRQYPGQVTYEQYF. The chain recombines TRBV5-6 with TRBJ2-7, with 8 bases identical to TRBD1. The V and J ends lost 5 bases and 2 bases, in that order; junction bases with no gene match: 12. The CDR3 length is 16 residues. Germline-derived CDR1 and CDR2 are SGHDT and YYEEEE.

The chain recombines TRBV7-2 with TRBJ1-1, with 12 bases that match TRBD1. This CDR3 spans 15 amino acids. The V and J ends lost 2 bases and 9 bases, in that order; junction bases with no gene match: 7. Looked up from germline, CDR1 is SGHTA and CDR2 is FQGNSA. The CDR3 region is CASSLNYGTGGKAFF. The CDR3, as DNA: TGTGCCAGCAGCTTAAATTATGGGACAGGGGGCAAAGCTTTCTTT.

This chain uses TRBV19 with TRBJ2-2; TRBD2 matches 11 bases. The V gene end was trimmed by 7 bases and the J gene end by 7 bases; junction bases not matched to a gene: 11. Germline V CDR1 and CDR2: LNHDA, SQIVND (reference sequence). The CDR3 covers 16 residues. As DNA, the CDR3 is TGTGCCAGTAATCCGTCTCTAGCGGGAGGCGGCGGGGAGCTGTTTTTT. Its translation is CASNPSLAGGGGELFF. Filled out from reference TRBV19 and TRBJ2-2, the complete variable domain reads DGGITQSPKYLFRKEGQNVTLSCEQNLNHDAMYWYRQDPGQGLRLIYYSQIVNDFQKGDIAEGYSVSREKKESFPLTVTSAQKNPTAFYLCASNPSLAGGGGELFFGEGSRLTVL.

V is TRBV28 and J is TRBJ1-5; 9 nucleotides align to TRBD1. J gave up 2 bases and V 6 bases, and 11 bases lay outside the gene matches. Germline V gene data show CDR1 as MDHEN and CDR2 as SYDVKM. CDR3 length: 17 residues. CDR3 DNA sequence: TGTGCCAGCAGGCGACCGGGACAGGGTTGGGGCAATCAGCCCCAGCATTTT. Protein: CASRRPGQGWGNQPQHF. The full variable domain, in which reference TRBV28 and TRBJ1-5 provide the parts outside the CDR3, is DVKVTQSSRYLVKRTGEKVFLECVQDMDHENMFWYRQDPGLGLRLIYFSYDVKMKEKGDIPEGYSVSREKKERFSLILESASTNQTSMYLCASRRPGQGWGNQPQHFGDGTRLSIL.